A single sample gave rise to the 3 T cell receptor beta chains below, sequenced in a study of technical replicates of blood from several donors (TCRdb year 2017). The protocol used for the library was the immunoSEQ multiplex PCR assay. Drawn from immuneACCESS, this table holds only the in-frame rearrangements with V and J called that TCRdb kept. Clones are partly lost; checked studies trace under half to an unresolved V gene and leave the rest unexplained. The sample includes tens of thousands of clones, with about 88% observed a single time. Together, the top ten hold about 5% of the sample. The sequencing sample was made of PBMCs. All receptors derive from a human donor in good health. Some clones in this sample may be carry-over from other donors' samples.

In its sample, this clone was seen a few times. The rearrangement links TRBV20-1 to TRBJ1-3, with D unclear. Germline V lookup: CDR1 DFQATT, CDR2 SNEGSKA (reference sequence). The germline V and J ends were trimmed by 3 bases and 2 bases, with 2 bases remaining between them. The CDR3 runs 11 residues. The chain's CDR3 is CSASAGNTIYF. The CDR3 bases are TGCAGTGCTAGCGCTGGAAACACCATATATTTT.

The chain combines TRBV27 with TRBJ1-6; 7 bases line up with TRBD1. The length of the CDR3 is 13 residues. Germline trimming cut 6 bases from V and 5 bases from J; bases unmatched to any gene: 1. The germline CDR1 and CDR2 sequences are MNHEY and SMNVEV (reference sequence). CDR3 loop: CASSGTDNSPLHF. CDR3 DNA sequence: TGTGCCAGCAGCGGGACAGATAATTCACCCCTCCACTTT.

The CDR3 reads CASSPLPGGRGINQPQHF. The CDR3 nucleotides read TGCGCCAGCAGCCCCCTACCGGGCGGGAGGGGGATTAATCAGCCCCAGCATTTT. The genes are TRBV4-1 and TRBJ1-5; D might be TRBD1 (6 bases). There are 18 residues in the CDR3. CDR1 is MGHRA and CDR2 is YSYEKL in the germline V gene. V lost 4 bases to trimming and J lost 4 bases, with 23 bases between them.